This T cell receptor (beta chain) emerged from a study of T cell repertoires in cytomegalovirus infection. Study-wide context: A matching HLA type, together with CMV infection, was signaled by public TCR beta signatures.

Via MiXCR, TCRdb re-called the reads, giving one row per CDR3 protein. There are 200,000 to 300,000 distinct CDR3 sequences in the sample; approximately 15% occur only once, and 7.5% to 10% lies in the top ten. This clonotype was picked up a small number of times. The target antigen is unknown. Whole-study results and caveats: The response measured ex vivo was dominated by TCR beta clonotypes (HLA-C-restricted and CMV-specific). Summed frequency of public TCR beta families distinguished CMV carriers with the relevant HLA.

The sample consisted of PBMCs. This TCR derives from a human donor in good health (CMV status not recorded). Some clones in this sample may be carry-over from other donors' samples.

CDR3 DNA: TGTGCCAGCAGCTCGTTGAGGGGAGGTTCTGAAGCTTTCTTT. It is translated as CASSSLRGGSEAFF. J is TRBJ1-1 and V is TRBV14; D is perhaps TRBD1 (5 bases). Trimming took off 5 bases at V and 6 bases at J, with 16 bases between the two ends. The CDR3 covers 14 residues. From germline, CDR1 is SGHDN and CDR2 FVKESK.